These T cell receptor beta chains were read from a single sample in a study of cytomegalovirus exposure and HLA in healthy donors. This table comes from immunoSEQ multiplex PCR, and its TCRdb copy is limited to in-frame clones, with some not included. The table lists 300,000 or so clones, roughly 86% of them singletons, with 1.5% to 2% in the top ten. Sequencing was carried out using PBMCs. The receptors stem from a woman in her thirties or forties in good health and CMV-seropositive. The CDR3 runs from the conserved cysteine through the conserved F or W. The order of the fields is J gene, D gene, clone size, V gene, CDR3 protein, CDR3 DNA. A D gene is named only where the DNA matches it firmly. Clone size appears in some rows only: once, few, many, or a class for an expanded clone.

TRBJ2-7 | NA | NA | TRBV4-2 | CASSQGPSYEQYF | TGTGCCAGCAGCCAAGGGCCCTCCTACGAGCAGTACTTC
TRBJ2-5 | TRBD2 | NA | TRBV27 | CASRGLAIAQETQYF | TGTGCCAGCAGAGGACTAGCCATAGCTCAAGAGACCCAGTACTTC
TRBJ2-2 | NA | NA | TRBV4-3 | CASSRGTNTGELFF | TGCGCCAGCAGCCGCGGGACGAACACCGGGGAGCTGTTTTTT
TRBJ2-5 | TRBD2 | NA | TRBV6-6 | CASGRGSGSVETQYF | TGTGCCAGTGGGAGGGGGAGCGGGAGTGTTGAGACCCAGTACTTC
TRBJ1-2 | TRBD1 | NA | TRBV28 | CASSLFTTGANGYTF | TGTGCCAGCAGTTTATTCACGACAGGGGCTAATGGCTACACCTTC
TRBJ2-1 | NA | few | TRBV5-6 | CASSLGGDNEQFF | TGTGCCAGCAGCTTGGGGGGAGACAATGAGCAGTTCTTC
TRBJ2-7 | TRBD1 | NA | TRBV18 | CASSPVGQGNEQYF | TGTGCCAGCTCACCAGTAGGACAGGGGAACGAGCAGTACTTC
TRBJ1-3 | TRBD1 | NA | TRBV19 | CASSDRPFSGSGNTIYF | TGTGCCAGTTCGGACAGGCCGTTTTCGGGCTCTGGAAACACCATATATTTT
TRBJ2-1 | TRBD2 | NA | TRBV6-6 | CASTTGLAGGEQFF | TGTGCCAGCACCACGGGACTAGCGGGAGGTGAGCAGTTCTTC
TRBJ2-3 | NA | once | TRBV6-5 | CASKTTGLSTDTQYF | TGTGCCAGCAAAACGACAGGTCTTAGCACAGATACGCAGTATTTT
TRBJ2-1 | NA | NA | TRBV21-1 | CASSKKSGTRGYNEQFF | TGTGCCAGCAGCAAAAAATCCGGGACAAGGGGATACAATGAGCAGTTCTTC
TRBJ2-3 | TRBD2 | NA | TRBV23-1 | CASSRSGLAGDTQYF | TGCGCCAGCAGTCGTTCGGGACTAGCGGGAGATACGCAGTATTTT
TRBJ2-7 | NA | few | TRBV5-4 | CASSSRSSYEQYF | TGTGCCAGCAGCTCCCGGAGCTCCTACGAGCAGTACTTC
TRBJ2-2 | TRBD1 | NA | TRBV30 | CAWRTGTDNTGELFF | TGTGCCTGGAGGACCGGGACAGATAACACCGGGGAGCTGTTTTTT
TRBJ1-2 | NA | few | TRBV28 | CASTMGGVGGYTF | TGTGCCAGCACTATGGGAGGGGTGGGAGGCTACACCTTC
TRBJ2-4 | TRBD2 | NA | TRBV9 | CASSETSGLAKNIQYF | TGTGCCAGCAGTGAGACTAGCGGGCTAGCCAAAAACATTCAGTACTTC
TRBJ1-3 | NA | NA | TRBV5-6 | CASSLEGNTIYF | TGTGCCAGCAGCTTAGAGGGAAACACCATATATTTT
TRBJ2-1 | TRBD1 | NA | TRBV2 | CDSSDRQGWTDEQFF | TGTGACAGCAGTGATCGACAGGGATGGACCGATGAGCAGTTCTTC